This passage covers 20 T cell receptor beta chains from one sample sequenced in a study of blood T cell repertoires in COVID-19 (dated by TCRdb to the early 2020s). The library was obtained by the immunoSEQ multiplex PCR assay. TCRdb re-hosts the immuneACCESS table, in-frame sequences only. Its copies lack some clones; in the studies checked, an unresolved V gene accounts for under half of them, and the cause for the rest is not known. A total of around 99,000 clones appear in this sample, around 90% of them only once. The ten largest clones capture around 1.1% of the sample. The specimen sequenced was peripheral blood. The receptors come from a human donor in a cohort sampled during active COVID-19.

V is TRBV27 and J is TRBJ2-7; tentatively, D is TRBD2 (5 bases). Germline lookup yields CDR1 MNHEY and CDR2 SMNVEV (reference sequence). V lost 6 bases and J 1 base, leaving 10 bases between the germline ends. The length of the CDR3 is 13 residues. CDR3 in amino acids: CASSASPSYEQYF. The CDR3, as DNA: TGTGCCAGCAGCGCTAGCCCATCCTACGAGCAGTACTTC.

The V and J genes are TRBV18 and TRBJ1-2; 10 bases map to TRBD1. The J segment lost 7 bases and the V segment lost 0 bases, leaving 2 bases of the junction unmatched. The CDR3 consists of 14 residues. Germline V gene lookup returns CDR1 KGHSH and CDR2 LQKENI. CDR3 bases: TGTGCCAGCTCACCACCGGGGACAGGGGCTGGCTACACCTTC. It codes for CASSPPGTGAGYTF.

V and J are TRBV2 and TRBJ2-1; D might be TRBD2 (7 bases). The germline gives CDR1 SNHLY, CDR2 FYNNEI. Trimming pared 4 bases from V and 6 bases from J, leaving 16 bases between. The CDR3 is 15 residues long. For the CDR3, the DNA is TGTGCCAGCAGTGTCGGACTAGGGGGATCCAATGAGCAGTTCTTC. Its translation: CASSVGLGGSNEQFF. Complete variable domain (other parts from reference TRBV2 and TRBJ2-1): EPEVTQTPSHQVTQMGQEVILRCVPISNHLYFYWYRQILGQKVEFLVSFYNNEISEKSEIFDDQFSVERPDGSNFTLKIRSTKLEDSAMYFCASSVGLGGSNEQFFGPGTRLTVL.

The gene calls are TRBV7-2 and TRBJ2-7; 13 nucleotides line up with TRBD2. Germline CDR1 reads SGHTA; CDR2 reads FQGNSA. This CDR3 spans 15 amino acids. V lost 5 bases to trimming and J lost 5 bases; unmatched junction nucleotides: 6. CDR3 residues: CASSQLAGGRDEQYF. In DNA, the CDR3 is TGTGCCAGCAGCCAACTAGCGGGAGGGCGGGACGAGCAGTACTTC. The variable domain in full, with the rest retrieved from reference TRBV7-2 and TRBJ2-7, is GAGVSQSPSNKVTEKGKDVELRCDPISGHTALYWYRQSLGQGLEFLIYFQGNSAPDKSGLPSDRFSAERTGGSVSTLTIQRTQQEDSAVYLCASSQLAGGRDEQYFGPGTRLTVT.

This clone has just one count. This chain uses TRBV2 with TRBJ1-2; TRBD1 is a possible D gene (6 bases). This CDR3 is 16 amino acids long. The V end lost 7 bases, the J end lost 7 bases, and 25 bases lay between the germline ends. CDR1 and CDR2 from the germline V gene are SNHLY and FYNNEI. CDR3 DNA: TGTGCCAGCACCCTTGGGCCAGGGGCCGGCTCGTTTGGCTACACCTTC. Translation gives CASTLGPGAGSFGYTF.

The chain carries TRBV28 and TRBJ1-3; 8 bases agree with TRBD1. This CDR3 spans 15 amino acids. Germline loops: CDR1 MDHEN, CDR2 SYDVKM. V dropped 5 bases and J dropped 2; count of bases not matched to a gene: 5. Here the CDR3 DNA reads TGTGCCAGCAGTGCCACAGGGGGAGCTGGAAACACCATATATTTT. This codes for CASSATGGAGNTIYF.

This chain links TRBV5-1 with TRBJ1-1, with D unresolved. This CDR3 has 16 residues. The V end lost 1 base, the J end lost 1 base, and 14 bases lay between the germline ends. In germline, CDR1 is SGHRS, CDR2 YFSETQ. The CDR3: CASSLNRQATNTEAFF. The CDR3 nucleotides are TGCGCCAGCAGCTTGAATCGTCAGGCGACGAACACTGAAGCTTTCTTT.

The chain links TRBV28 to TRBJ1-2; no clear D gene. CDR3 length: 13 residues. Trimming cost V 3 bases and J 4 bases, with 9 bases left between them. CDR1 and CDR2 from the germline V gene are MDHEN and SYDVKM. The CDR3 spells CASSLAPGYGYTF. The CDR3 bases are TGTGCCAGCAGTTTGGCGCCAGGCTATGGCTACACCTTC.

The rearrangement joins TRBV28 to TRBJ2-7, with TRBD2 identical over 8 bases. The CDR3 totals 13 residues. Germline V CDR1 and CDR2: MDHEN, SYDVKM. V lost 6 bases, J lost 2 bases, and 3 bases stayed unmatched. The CDR3 spells CASSLAGPYEQYF. For the CDR3, the DNA is TGTGCCAGCAGCCTAGCGGGCCCCTACGAGCAGTACTTC. The complete variable domain, with remaining parts taken from reference TRBV28 and TRBJ2-7, reads DVKVTQSSRYLVKRTGEKVFLECVQDMDHENMFWYRQDPGLGLRLIYFSYDVKMKEKGDIPEGYSVSREKKERFSLILESASTNQTSMYLCASSLAGPYEQYFGPGTRLTVT.

The CDR3 DNA follows: TGTGCCAGCAGCTTGCGTTCTGTAGTCAATGAGCAGTTCTTC. Translated: CASSLRSVVNEQFF. This chain joins TRBV5-4 and TRBJ2-1; D is uncertain. V dropped 1 base and J dropped 6 bases, with 11 bases sitting between them. Germline lookup yields CDR1 SGHNT and CDR2 YYREEE (reference sequence). CDR3 length: 14 amino acids.

This chain uses TRBV7-9 with TRBJ1-4, with D perhaps TRBD1 (5 bases). There are 16 residues in the CDR3. Germline CDR1 is SEHNR and CDR2 is FQNEAQ (reference sequence). V lost 5 bases and J lost 7, with 20 bases in between. The CDR3 DNA follows: TGTGCCAGCAGCCCCCATTCCTGGGAAGGGGCTGAAAAACTGTTTTTT. Its protein product is CASSPHSWEGAEKLFF.

CDR3 sequence reads: CASSSYREEQYF. The CDR3 region has the DNA TGTGCCAGCAGTTCTTACAGGGAGGAGCAGTACTTC. This chain uses TRBV28 with TRBJ2-7; D perhaps matches TRBD1 (6 bases). Trimming took off 4 bases at V and 7 bases at J, with 11 bases between the two ends. The CDR3 spans 12 residues. The germline CDR1 and CDR2 sequences are MDHEN and SYDVKM. The complete variable domain, with remaining parts taken from reference TRBV28 and TRBJ2-7, reads DVKVTQSSRYLVKRTGEKVFLECVQDMDHENMFWYRQDPGLGLRLIYFSYDVKMKEKGDIPEGYSVSREKKERFSLILESASTNQTSMYLCASSSYREEQYFGPGTRLTVT.

This rearrangement joins TRBV10-3 to TRBJ2-1, with 16 positions matching TRBD2. Germline V CDR1 and CDR2: ENHRY, SYGVKD. Germline trimming cut 5 bases from V and 9 bases from J; bases unmatched to any gene: 7. This CDR3 has 16 amino acids. CDR3 bases: TGTGCCATCAGTACCGGGACTAGCGGGAGGGTGCGTGAGCAGTTCTTC. Its protein product is CAISTGTSGRVREQFF.

The chain uses TRBV10-3 and TRBJ2-5; TRBD2 aligns across 8 bases. CDR3 length: 16 amino acids. Germline-derived CDR1 and CDR2 are ENHRY and SYGVKD. J was trimmed by 1 base and V by 0 bases; bases with no gene match: 4. Here the CDR3 DNA reads TGTGCCATCAGTGAGTCGTACGGGACTAGCCAAGAGACCCAGTACTTC. As protein: CAISESYGTSQETQYF.

V and J are TRBV7-2 and TRBJ2-3; 15 bases align to TRBD2. There are 13 residues in the CDR3. V shed 4 bases and J 15 bases; nucleotides not matched to a gene: 5. Per the germline V gene, CDR1 is SGHTA and CDR2 is FQGNSA. The CDR3 DNA reads as TGTGCCAGCAGCTCTGGACTAGCGGGAGGGTGCTATTTT. Its translation: CASSSGLAGGCYF.

This chain uses TRBV6-5 with TRBJ1-1, with D unclear. V was clipped by 7 bases and J by 6 bases, with 12 bases between them. Germline lookup yields CDR1 MNHEY and CDR2 SVGAGI. The CDR3 consists of 12 residues. The DNA of the CDR3 is TGTGCCAGCATCTTGACCAGGTCTGAAGCTTTCTTT. Its translation is CASILTRSEAFF.

This rearrangement joins TRBV9 to TRBJ1-1; D not resolved. The CDR3 loop spans 13 amino acids. The germline V gene encodes CDR1 SGDLS and CDR2 YYNGEE. With 7 bases removed from V and 1 base from J, the gap between germline ends came to 11 bases. The CDR3 spells CASAPAGNTEAFF. In DNA form, the CDR3 reads TGTGCCAGCGCCCCGGCGGGGAACACTGAAGCTTTCTTT.

The V and J genes are TRBV7-7 and TRBJ2-2; D gene uncertain. CDR3 size: 14 residues. Germline V lookup: CDR1 SSHAT, CDR2 FNYEAQ (reference sequence). Trimming shortened V by 5 bases and J by 2 bases, and 9 bases separated the two germline ends. The CDR3 protein is CASSRVVNTGELFF. The CDR3 nucleotides are TGTGCCAGCAGCCGAGTAGTTAACACCGGGGAGCTGTTTTTT.

A remark on this clone: The sample contains more than one DNA sequence encoding this CDR3. The J gene is TRBJ2-7, the V gene TRBV18; no reliable D call. The CDR3 is made up of 14 amino acids. Trimming removed 3 bases from V and 4 bases from J, with 13 bases in between. Per germline, CDR1 KGHSH and CDR2 LQKENI. The CDR3 loop is CASSPTGGLYEQYF. In nucleotides, the CDR3 is TGTGCCAGCTCACCGACCGGCGGCCTGTACGAGCAGTACTTC.

This chain uses TRBV18 with TRBJ1-2; tentatively, D is TRBD1 (5 bases). V lost 4 bases, J lost 6 bases, and 9 bases lay in between. Germline V gene data show CDR1 as KGHSH and CDR2 as LQKENI. CDR3 length: 12 residues. CDR3 loop: CASSLTADGYTF. The CDR3, as DNA: TGTGCCAGCTCACTGACAGCAGATGGCTACACCTTC.